The T cell receptor beta chain under discussion was sequenced for a study of shared clonotypes between healthy human individuals. Study observations and caveats: Larger richness was generally estimated for naive than memory subsets.

Of note for this clone: Antigen unknown.

Per germline, CDR1 SGHVS and CDR2 FQNEAQ. Trimming shortened V by 3 bases and J by 12 bases, and 30 bases separated the two germline ends. CDR3 length: 18 residues. The data were produced by immunoSEQ multiplex PCR, yet TCRdb's version contains in-frame clones alone and is incomplete. This sample yields 2 million to 2.5 million clones, of which around 95% are seen a single time; roughly 0.13% belongs to the top ten. The origin of this receptor is a man between 18 and 29 years old in good health. The chain carries TRBV7-8 and TRBJ2-1; possible D gene TRBD2, 6 bases. Sequencing was performed on naive CD4+ T cells sorted from blood. Regarding subset: CD45RA+ positively selected. This CDR3 is CASSFRLVVAASSPPQFF. As DNA, the CDR3 is TGTGCCAGCAGCTTCCGCCTTGTAGTAGCGGCCTCTTCTCCCCCGCAGTTCTTC.